Detailed here is one TCR beta chain. As handled by the study authors: Nucleated cell counts were estimated from reference gene primer amplification. Some clones are missing from TCRdb's copy, which holds only in-frame ones; the method was immunoSEQ multiplex PCR. V and J calls and clone size are given by that table; D and trimming were obtained from the DNA. Here the sample spans 170,000 or so clones, more than 85% being singletons. The entry originates in a study of blood T cell repertoires in COVID-19. The wider study: COVID-19 samples collected from the United States, Italy and Spain covered acute and convalescent phases. In each case, the material was cDNA or gDNA derived from T cells, B-cell-depleted T cells, or PBMCs.

The TCR sequence derives from a man aged 55-75 years with COVID-19, enrolled during active disease. Sample: peripheral blood.

CDR3 amino acids: CASSLQGRPYNSPLHF. CDR3 in DNA: TGTGCCAGCAGCTTACAGGGGAGACCCTATAATTCACCCCTCCACTTT. The V and J genes are TRBV5-6 and TRBJ1-6; 7 bases match TRBD1. The ends lost 2 bases at V and 2 bases at J; junction bases unmatched: 4. This CDR3 region has 16 residues. Germline V gives CDR1 SGHDT, CDR2 YYEEEE. The variable domain in full, with the rest retrieved from reference TRBV5-6 and TRBJ1-6, is DAGVTQSPTHLIKTRGQQVTLRCSPKSGHDTVSWYQQALGQGPQFIFQYYEEEERQRGNFPDRFSGHQFPNYSSELNVNALLLGDSALYLCASSLQGRPYNSPLHFGNGTRLTVT.